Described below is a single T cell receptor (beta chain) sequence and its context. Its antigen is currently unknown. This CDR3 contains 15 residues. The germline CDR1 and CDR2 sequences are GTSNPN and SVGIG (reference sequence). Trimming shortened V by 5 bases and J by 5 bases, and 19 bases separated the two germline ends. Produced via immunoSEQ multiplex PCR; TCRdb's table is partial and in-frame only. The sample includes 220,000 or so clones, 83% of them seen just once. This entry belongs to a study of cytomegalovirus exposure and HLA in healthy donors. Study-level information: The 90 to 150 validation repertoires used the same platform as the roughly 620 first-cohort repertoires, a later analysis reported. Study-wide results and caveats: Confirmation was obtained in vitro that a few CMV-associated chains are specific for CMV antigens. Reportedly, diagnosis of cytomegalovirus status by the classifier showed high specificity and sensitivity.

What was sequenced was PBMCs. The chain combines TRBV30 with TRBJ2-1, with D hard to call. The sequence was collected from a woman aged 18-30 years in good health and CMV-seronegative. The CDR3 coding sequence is TGTGCCTGGGCCCCACTTGGTGTCAAACACAATGAGCAGTTCTTC. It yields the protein CAWAPLGVKHNEQFF.